This T cell receptor (beta chain) was profiled in a study of blood T cell repertoires in COVID-19. In the original processing: Counts of nucleated cells, estimated from reference gene primer amplification, were obtained. Assay used: immunoSEQ multiplex PCR; TCRdb lists only in-frame clones, some missing. The D gene and trimming were derived from the DNA, and the V and J assignments and clone size from that table. The sample shows 200,000 to 250,000 clones, more than 65% of them seen only once. V lost 4 bases to trimming and J lost 5 bases; unmatched junction nucleotides: 14. The length of the CDR3 is 17 residues. Germline CDR1 is SGHVS and CDR2 is FQNEAQ.

The chain couples TRBV7-8 to TRBJ1-5, with TRBD1 identical over 7 bases. This receptor was identified in a woman aged 80 or over with acute or convalescent COVID-19. The sample was peripheral blood. This CDR3 is CASSSPGTANLYQPQHF. The CDR3 DNA reads TGTGCCAGCAGCTCCCCCGGGACAGCAAACCTATATCAGCCCCAGCATTTT.